The 3 T cell receptor beta chains reported below all come from one sample, sequenced in a study of spatial heterogeneity in lung cancer. Study-level findings and limits: Intratumoral expanded alpha and beta TCR counts were found to track tumor mutation counts.

One entry per CDR3 protein results from TCRdb running MiXCR on the 5' RACE reads. Among 3,800 or so distinct CDR3 sequences listed, approximately 5% were seen once. The time point is: sample taken at primary tumor resection. No antigen has been identified for these receptors. The sample consisted of lung tumor tissue, taken at surgery. The source is a female donor with early-stage non-small cell lung cancer.

CDR3 sequence: CASSVTGTVQPQHF. The CDR3 coding sequence is TGTGCCAGCAGCGTTACCGGGACCGTTCAGCCCCAGCATTTT. This rearrangement joins TRBV11-2 to TRBJ1-5; weak D call: TRBD1 (5 bases). V was pared by 5 bases and J by 6 bases, with 14 bases between. This CDR3 is built from 14 residues. The germline gives CDR1 SGHAT, CDR2 FQNNGV.

This clonotype has a handful of counts. The chain employs TRBV11-2 and TRBJ2-5, with TRBD2 identical over 14 bases. The CDR3 covers 17 residues. The J segment lost 2 bases and the V segment lost 6 bases, leaving 8 bases of the junction unmatched. Per germline, CDR1 SGHAT and CDR2 FQNNGV. CDR3: CASSLGTSGGPQETQYF. Here the CDR3 DNA reads TGTGCCAGCAGTTTGGGGACTAGCGGGGGACCTCAAGAGACCCAGTACTTC. The full variable domain, completed using reference TRBV11-2 and TRBJ2-5, is EAGVAQSPRYKIIEKRQSVAFWCNPISGHATLYWYQQILGQGPKLLIQFQNNGVVDDSQLPKDRFSAERLKGVDSTLKIQPAKLEDSAVYLCASSLGTSGGPQETQYFGPGTRLLVL.

By frequency in the sample, this clonotype is medium-sized. The chain has TRBV12-3 or TRBV12-4 and TRBJ1-1, with no clear D. V was shortened by 2 bases and J by 5 bases, with 9 bases between the two germline ends. The CDR3 contains 13 residues. This CDR3 is CASSLIFQTEAFF. The CDR3 DNA reads as TGTGCCAGCAGTTTAATATTCCAGACTGAAGCTTTCTTT.